Listed below are T cell receptor beta chains from one sample, sequenced in a study of T cells in Graves' hyperthyroidism and ophthalmopathy. TCRdb independently ran MiXCR on the multiplex PCR reads; one entry per CDR3 protein. This sample has roughly 500,000 distinct CDR3 sequences; about 43% occur once, and the top ten carry around 20%. The material sequenced was peripheral blood or thyroid tissue (not recorded which). These receptors came from an adult woman with Graves' disease, either hyperthyroidism or ophthalmopathy (not recorded which). Both conserved end residues are part of each CDR3. The D gene is left open where the match is weak. Only part of the rows carry a size: once, few, many, or a class if the clone is expanded.

TRBV12-3/TRBV12-4	many	-	TRBJ2-2	CASTPVITGELFF	TGTGCCAGCACCCCCGTGATCACCGGGGAGCTGTTTTTT
TRBV12-3/TRBV12-4	-	TRBD1	TRBJ1-2	CASSLTGGQVGYTF	TGTGCCAGCAGTCTGACAGGGGGCCAAGTAGGCTACACCTTC
TRBV9	many	TRBD1	TRBJ2-5	CASSVDLGGSRTQYF	TGTGCCAGCAGCGTAGACCTAGGGGGCTCCAGGACCCAGTACTTC
TRBV10-2	-	TRBD2	TRBJ2-1	CASSEMVGGPIYEQFF	TGCGCCAGCAGTGAGATGGTGGGAGGGCCGATTTATGAGCAGTTCTTC
TRBV6-6	many	-	TRBJ1-3	CASSYFSPLGNTIYF	TGTGCCAGCAGTTACTTCAGCCCCCTGGGAAACACCATATATTTT
TRBV19	few	-	TRBJ2-1	CATRGSSVNEQFF	TGTGCCACCCGGGGCAGCTCGGTGAATGAGCAGTTCTTC
TRBV7-2	many	-	TRBJ1-2	CASSFGGGDGYTF	TGTGCCAGCAGCTTTGGGGGAGGGGATGGCTACACCTTC
TRBV5-1	many	-	TRBJ2-7	CASSTDSAGYEQYF	TGCGCCAGCAGCACGGACAGCGCTGGGTACGAGCAGTACTTC
TRBV10-3	few	-	TRBJ1-1	CAISDSIRESNTEAFF	TGTGCCATCAGTGACTCCATCAGGGAGTCGAACACTGAAGCTTTCTTT
TRBV20-1	many	-	TRBJ1-2	CRGTKGDHGYGYTF	TGCAGGGGCACGAAGGGCGACCATGGCTATGGCTACACCTTC
TRBV20-1	once	TRBD2	TRBJ2-2	CSARREGQARTGELFF	TGCAGTGCTAGAAGGGAGGGGCAGGCTCGAACCGGGGAGCTGTTTTTT
TRBV7-8	-	TRBD2	TRBJ2-1	CASSSWTSGPAHSYEQFF	TGTGCCAGCAGCTCGTGGACTAGCGGACCTGCCCATTCGTATGAGCAGTTCTTC
TRBV7-9	many	TRBD1	TRBJ2-5	CASRHRLGQGKQETQYF	TGTGCCAGCAGACACAGACTGGGACAGGGCAAACAAGAGACCCAGTACTTC
TRBV20-1	many	TRBD1	TRBJ2-5	CSARDRVGETQYF	TGCAGTGCCCGCGACAGGGTAGGGGAGACCCAGTACTTC
TRBV5-1	-	-	TRBJ1-1	CASSLEDEAEAFF	TGCGCCAGCAGCTTGGAAGATGAGGCTGAAGCTTTCTTT
TRBV7-8	few	-	TRBJ2-3	CASSRSRGPEDTQYF	TGTGCCAGCAGCCGCAGTCGAGGGCCTGAAGATACGCAGTATTTT
TRBV6-6	many	-	TRBJ2-5	CASRPPGDQETQYF	TGTGCCAGCAGGCCCCCGGGGGACCAAGAGACCCAGTACTTC
TRBV5-1	many	TRBD1	TRBJ1-1	CASRTTGANTEAFF	TGCGCCAGCCGAACGACAGGGGCGAACACTGAAGCTTTCTTT
TRBV9	-	TRBD1	TRBJ1-2	CASSGQGARYGYTF	TGTGCCAGCAGCGGCCAGGGGGCGCGCTATGGCTACACCTTC
TRBV12-3/TRBV12-4	-	-	TRBJ1-5	CASSEVTSGRPQHF	TGTGCCAGCAGTGAGGTGACATCAGGACGGCCCCAGCATTTT
TRBV2	-	TRBD1	TRBJ1-6	CASTSGTDNSPLHF	TGTGCCAGCACTTCCGGGACAGATAATTCACCCCTCCACTTT
TRBV6-1	few	-	TRBJ1-2	CASSEVGSGYGYTF	TGTGCCAGCAGTGAAGTGGGCAGTGGCTATGGCTACACCTTC
TRBV7-7	few	-	TRBJ2-6	CASSLVIRGPTPSGANVLTF	TGTGCTAGCAGCTTAGTCATTCGGGGACCGACCCCCTCTGGGGCCAACGTCCTGACTTTC
TRBV6-6	-	TRBD2	TRBJ2-6	CASSASTGGSGANVLTF	TGTGCCAGCAGTGCCTCCACGGGGGGCTCTGGGGCCAACGTCCTGACTTTC
TRBV10-2	-	-	TRBJ2-5	CASSDPGPGQETQYF	TGCGCCAGCAGTGACCCAGGACCCGGACAAGAGACCCAGTACTTC
TRBV2	many	-	TRBJ2-5	CASSVRETQYF	TGTGCCAGCAGTGTACGAGAGACCCAGTACTTC
TRBV7-9	-	-	TRBJ2-1	CASSWASEQFF	TGTGCCAGCAGCTGGGCGAGTGAGCAGTTCTTC
TRBV12-3/TRBV12-4	many	TRBD1	TRBJ2-7	CASSSFARGIGFKATYEQYF	TGTGCCAGCAGTTCGTTCGCCAGGGGGATAGGTTTCAAGGCAACCTACGAGCAGTACTTC
TRBV12-3/TRBV12-4	-	-	TRBJ1-4	CASSSTPYGTHEKLFF	TGTGCCAGCAGCTCAACCCCCTACGGGACACATGAAAAACTGTTTTTT
TRBV20-1	-	-	TRBJ2-7	CSAYPARTDVYEQYF	TGCAGTGCTTACCCGGCCCGGACGGACGTCTACGAGCAGTACTTC
TRBV7-9	-	TRBD1	TRBJ2-5	CASSLVAGTVQETQYF	TGTGCCAGCAGCTTAGTAGCAGGGACAGTACAAGAGACCCAGTACTTC
TRBV7-8	many	-	TRBJ1-5	CASSLAIRDSAHQPQHF	TGTGCCAGCAGCTTAGCGATACGGGACTCAGCGCATCAGCCCCAGCATTTT
TRBV5-1	-	-	TRBJ2-7	CASSSRGQSYEQYF	TGCGCCAGCAGCTCCCGAGGGCAATCCTACGAGCAGTACTTC
TRBV12-3/TRBV12-4	many	-	TRBJ1-2	CASRGRGDYGYTF	TGTGCCAGCAGGGGACGTGGGGACTATGGCTACACCTTC
TRBV2	-	-	TRBJ1-4	CASNSQGIGEKLFF	TGTGCCAGCAATTCCCAGGGGATTGGTGAAAAACTGTTTTTT
TRBV9	-	TRBD1	TRBJ1-3	CASSNPGQGLSGNTMYF	TGTGCCAGCAGCAATCCGGGACAGGGACTCTCTGGAAACACCATGTATTTC
TRBV28	few	-	TRBJ1-4	CASSLLVGKLFF	TGTGCCAGCAGTTTATTGGTGGGAAAACTGTTTTTT
TRBV28	-	-	TRBJ1-6	CASSLVGAEGAPLHF	TGTGCCAGCAGTTTAGTCGGGGCTGAAGGGGCACCCCTCCACTTT
TRBV7-9	many	-	TRBJ1-6	CASSPGWDNSPLHF	TGTGCCAGCAGCCCAGGCTGGGATAATTCACCCCTCCACTTT
TRBV11-2	-	TRBD1	TRBJ2-2	CASGDRAGGELFF	TGTGCCAGTGGGGACAGGGCGGGCGGGGAGCTGTTTTTT
TRBV7-3	many	TRBD1	TRBJ1-4	CASSFWDRNEKLFF	TGTGCCAGCAGCTTTTGGGACAGGAACGAAAAACTGTTTTTT
TRBV7-9	-	-	TRBJ1-2	CASSQEQGSYGYTF	TGTGCCAGCAGCCAGGAGCAGGGTTCATATGGCTACACCTTC
TRBV6-4	many	TRBD1	TRBJ2-2	CASSDGQGEAKLFF	TGTGCCAGCAGTGACGGGCAGGGGGAAGCGAAGCTGTTTTTT
TRBV9	-	-	TRBJ2-7	CASSVGGAGRGEQYF	TGTGCCAGCAGCGTAGGCGGGGCTGGCAGGGGCGAGCAGTACTTC
TRBV5-1	-	-	TRBJ1-2	CASSLANPYEQYFGYTF	-
TRBV7-9	-	TRBD1	TRBJ1-6	CASSFRDRGLSPLHF	TGTGCCAGCAGTTTCCGGGACAGGGGTCTTTCACCCCTCCACTTT
TRBV13	-	TRBD1	TRBJ1-2	CASLDWTGLNYGYTF	TGTGCCAGCTTGGATTGGACAGGGTTGAACTATGGCTACACCTTC
TRBV13	many	-	TRBJ2-7	CASSPYRDYYEQYF	TGTGCCAGCAGCCCATACAGGGATTACTACGAGCAGTACTTC
TRBV7-9	few	TRBD2	TRBJ2-7	CASSLRLAGPLGQYF	TGTGCCAGCAGTTTGAGGCTAGCGGGACCTCTAGGGCAGTACTTC
TRBV24-1	few	-	TRBJ1-2	CATSEGGRGYTF	TGTGCCACCAGCGAGGGCGGCAGGGGCTACACCTTC
TRBV20-1	-	-	TRBJ2-3	CSAQLGARTDTQYF	TGCAGTGCTCAGTTGGGGGCGCGCACAGATACGCAGTATTTT
TRBV7-2	-	-	TRBJ2-7	CASSLRVRGEQYF	TGTGCCAGCAGCTTACGAGTTCGGGGCGAGCAGTACTTC
TRBV7-2	few	-	TRBJ2-5	CASSLLWGETQYF	TGTGCCAGCAGCTTATTGTGGGGAGAGACCCAGTACTTC